The T cell receptor (beta chain) under discussion was sequenced for a study of human versus mouse CDR3 diversity and MHC coevolution. The germline V gene has CDR1 ENHRY and CDR2 SYGVKD. CDR3 length: 13 residues. Sequenced by immunoSEQ multiplex PCR; TCRdb stores in-frame clones only, minus some. Among about 83,000 clones listed, less than 95% were seen once. Whole-study findings and limits: The lowest clonal inequality scores came from most of the three human donors. Human T cells underwent selection on roughly 6 different MHC II alleles.

Notes on this clone: Antigen: not known. One junction end disagrees with the germline gene, perhaps due to a read error.

The genes are TRBV10-3 and TRBJ1-2; a possible D gene is TRBD1 (5 bases). Material for sequencing was naive CD4+ T cells from blood. Subset denoted: CD45RO-negative CD62L-positive naive CD4 T cells. The receptor comes from a person aged 30 to 70 in good health. The CDR3 is CASSPGTFYGYTF. CDR3 bases: TGTGCCAGCAGTCCTGGGACTTTCTATGGCTACACCTTC.